These 17 T cell receptor beta chains originate from one sample sequenced in a study of blood T cell repertoires in COVID-19. Only in-frame clones appear in the TCRdb table, and some are missing; sequencing was by immunoSEQ multiplex PCR. The data hold under 300,000 clones, with around 89% observed a single time. Sequencing was carried out using PBMCs or T cells enriched from blood (not recorded which). These TCRs come from a woman aged 40-49 years with acute COVID-19.

This chain uses TRBV5-6 with TRBJ1-2; TRBD1 matches 7 bases. The ends lost 2 bases at V and 4 bases at J; junction bases unmatched: 5. CDR3 length: 14 residues. CDR1 is SGHDT, CDR2 YYEEEE, per germline. CDR3 in DNA: TGTGCCAGCAGCTTTACAGGGGCGTCCTATGGCTACACCTTC. Residues: CASSFTGASYGYTF. The whole variable domain, filled in from reference TRBV5-6 and TRBJ1-2, reads DAGVTQSPTHLIKTRGQQVTLRCSPKSGHDTVSWYQQALGQGPQFIFQYYEEEERQRGNFPDRFSGHQFPNYSSELNVNALLLGDSALYLCASSFTGASYGYTFGSGTRLTVV.

The CDR3 is CASSLDRGLAGKRRNTQYF. The CDR3 DNA reads TGTGCCAGCAGCTTAGATCGGGGACTAGCGGGAAAGAGGCGGAATACGCAGTATTTT. The J gene is TRBJ2-3, the V gene TRBV11-2; 13 bases fit TRBD2. The V segment lost 0 bases and the J segment 7 bases; nucleotides outside the gene matches: 13. The CDR3 covers 19 residues. The V gene's germline CDR1 is SGHAT and CDR2 FQNNGV. The full variable domain, completed using reference TRBV11-2 and TRBJ2-3, is EAGVAQSPRYKIIEKRQSVAFWCNPISGHATLYWYQQILGQGPKLLIQFQNNGVVDDSQLPKDRFSAERLKGVDSTLKIQPAKLEDSAVYLCASSLDRGLAGKRRNTQYFGPGTRLTVL.

V usage is TRBV25-1 and J usage is TRBJ1-1; TRBD1 aligns across 8 bases. The V and J ends lost 4 bases and 6 bases, in that order; junction bases with no gene match: 4. Germline V gives CDR1 MGHDK, CDR2 SYGVNS. This CDR3 comprises 13 residues. The CDR3 loop reads CASSAIQGAEAFF. In nucleotides, the CDR3 is TGTGCCAGCAGTGCGATACAGGGGGCTGAAGCTTTCTTT.

The J gene is TRBJ1-2, the V gene TRBV6-5; TRBD1 is a possible D gene (6 bases). The ends were cut back, 6 bases at V and 8 bases at J, with 16 bases in the middle. This CDR3 is built from 13 residues. Per the germline V gene, CDR1 is MNHEY and CDR2 is SVGAGI. The CDR3 DNA sequence: TGTGCCAGCAGAAAGGGGCTAACAGGGGGCTACACCTTC. Amino acid sequence: CASRKGLTGGYTF.

This chain uses TRBV10-2 with TRBJ2-4; 7 bases are shared with TRBD2. The ends lost 10 bases at V and 3 bases at J; junction bases unmatched: 3. Germline V gene sequence: CDR1 WSHSY, CDR2 SAAADI. The CDR3 extends over 12 amino acids. CDR3 in DNA: TGCGCCACCGGCGGGGGCAAAAACATTCAGTACTTC. This encodes CATGGGKNIQYF.

The rearrangement joins TRBV27 to TRBJ2-1, with 7 bases matching TRBD1. Losses at the gene ends were 5 bases for V and 6 bases for J; bases not matched to a gene: 7. Germline values: CDR1 MNHEY, CDR2 SMNVEV (reference sequence). The length of the CDR3 is 14 residues. The CDR3 loop is CASSRSDRFNEQFF. CDR3 bases: TGTGCCAGCAGTCGGTCGGACAGGTTCAATGAGCAGTTCTTC.

This chain joins TRBV4-3 and TRBJ2-1; 12 bases fit TRBD2. The CDR3 consists of 15 residues. The V gene end was trimmed by 4 bases and the J gene end by 5 bases; junction bases not matched to a gene: 3. Germline lookup yields CDR1 LGHNA and CDR2 YSLEER. CDR3: CASSLRLAGDNEQFF. The CDR3 DNA sequence: TGCGCCAGCAGCCTCAGACTAGCGGGGGACAATGAGCAGTTCTTC.

This rearrangement joins TRBV5-8 to TRBJ2-7; TRBD1 matches at 7 bases. J was trimmed by 5 bases and V by 3 bases; bases with no gene match: 14. Per the germline V gene, CDR1 is SGHTS and CDR2 is YDEGEE. The CDR3 sequence is 16 residues long. The CDR3 reads CASSSTIDRDRDEQYF. In nucleotides, the CDR3 is TGTGCCAGCAGCTCGACCATTGACAGGGATCGAGACGAGCAGTACTTC.

The chain employs TRBV6-5 and TRBJ1-5; D is unclear. This CDR3 is 13 amino acids long. V was shortened by 7 bases and J by 2 bases, with 9 bases between the two germline ends. Germline V gene sequence: CDR1 MNHEY, CDR2 SVGAGI. The CDR3 spells CASTPGGNQPQHF. The CDR3 nucleotides are TGTGCCAGCACCCCCGGGGGCAATCAGCCCCAGCATTTT.

J is TRBJ1-2 and V is TRBV4-1, with 8 bases aligning to TRBD1. In germline, CDR1 is MGHRA, CDR2 YSYEKL. CDR3 length: 16 residues. The V and J ends lost 0 bases and 4 bases, in that order; junction bases with no gene match: 7. The CDR3 DNA reads TGCGCCAGCAGCCAAGAAAGGACAGGGTGGGTCTATGGCTACACCTTC. The encoded protein is CASSQERTGWVYGYTF.

The V call is TRBV9, the J call TRBJ2-7, with D perhaps matching TRBD2 (6 bases). The germline V and J ends were trimmed by 4 bases and 3 bases, with 20 bases remaining between them. The CDR3 extends over 16 amino acids. CDR1 SGDLS and CDR2 YYNGEE come from the germline V gene. The CDR3 DNA reads as TGTGCCAGCAGCCCGCTCGGGACTCTGTGGTGCTACGAGCAGTACGTC. Translation: CASSPLGTLWCYEQYV.

V gene TRBV10-3 combines with J gene TRBJ2-3, with 8 nucleotides matching TRBD2. CDR1 ENHRY and CDR2 SYGVKD come from the germline V gene. V was clipped by 11 bases and J by 4 bases; unmatched bases: 8. The length of the CDR3 is 13 residues. CDR3 DNA: TGTGCCGCCACGGGACTAGTATCAGATACGCAGTATTTT. Residues: CAATGLVSDTQYF.

The chain combines TRBV6-5 with TRBJ1-1; TRBD1 might be the D (6 bases). This CDR3 has 13 residues. V lost 5 bases and J lost 5, with 12 bases in between. Germline V gene lookup returns CDR1 MNHEY and CDR2 SVGAGI. The chain's CDR3 is CASSTGLRTEAFF. CDR3 DNA: TGTGCCAGCAGTACAGGGCTAAGGACTGAAGCTTTCTTT.

The gene calls are TRBV10-1 and TRBJ2-1; 12 nucleotides line up with TRBD2. The CDR3 covers 18 residues. V was clipped by 4 bases and J by 10 bases; unmatched bases: 17. The germline V gene encodes CDR1 WNHNN and CDR2 SYGVQD (reference sequence). CDR3: CASSGGGLAGTRYGEQFF. The CDR3 region has the DNA TGCGCCAGCAGTGGGGGGGGACTAGCGGGTACCCGATATGGGGAGCAGTTCTTC.

The J gene is TRBJ2-7, the V gene TRBV12-5; 7 positions agree with TRBD2. With 2 bases clipped from V and 1 base from J, the junction kept 17 bases outside the gene matches. The germline V gene has CDR1 LGHNT and CDR2 FRNRAP. The CDR3 contains 19 residues. This CDR3 is CASGLTPGVLAVISYEQYF. The CDR3 coding sequence is TGTGCTAGTGGTTTGACCCCGGGGGTGCTAGCGGTAATATCCTACGAGCAGTACTTC.

The genes are TRBV9 and TRBJ2-5, with TRBD2 matching over 8 bases. V lost 0 bases to trimming and J lost 7 bases; unmatched junction nucleotides: 14. CDR3 length: 17 residues. CDR1 and CDR2 from the germline V gene are SGDLS and YYNGEE. CDR3 nucleotides: TGTGCCAGCAGCGTAGATCCGGGGGCTAGCGGGCGAGGGACCCAGTACTTC. This gives the protein CASSVDPGASGRGTQYF.

The rearrangement joins TRBV19 to TRBJ1-5; 8 positions agree with TRBD1. CDR3 size: 15 residues. Germline CDR1 LNHDA, CDR2 SQIVND (reference sequence). With 3 bases clipped from V and 3 bases from J, the junction kept 4 bases outside the gene matches. The CDR3 DNA reads TGTGCCAGTAGTATGGGACAGGTCGCCAATCAGCCCCAGCATTTT. It encodes CASSMGQVANQPQHF.